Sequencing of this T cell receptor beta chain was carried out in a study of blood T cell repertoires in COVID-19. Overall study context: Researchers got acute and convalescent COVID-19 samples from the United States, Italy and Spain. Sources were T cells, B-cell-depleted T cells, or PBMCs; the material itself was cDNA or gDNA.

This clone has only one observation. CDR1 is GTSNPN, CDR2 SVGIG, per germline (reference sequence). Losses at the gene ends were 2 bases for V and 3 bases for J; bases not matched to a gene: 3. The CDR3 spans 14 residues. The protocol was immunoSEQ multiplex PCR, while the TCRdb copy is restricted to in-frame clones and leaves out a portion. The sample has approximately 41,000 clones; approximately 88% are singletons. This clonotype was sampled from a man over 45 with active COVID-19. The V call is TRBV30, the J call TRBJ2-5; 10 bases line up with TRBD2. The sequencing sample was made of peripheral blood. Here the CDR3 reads CAWSPSGREETQYF. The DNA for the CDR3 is TGTGCCTGGAGTCCCAGCGGGAGGGAAGAGACCCAGTACTTC.